The rows below give T cell receptor beta chains drawn from one sample of a study of blood T cell repertoires in COVID-19. Libraries were prepared by immunoSEQ multiplex PCR; TCRdb keeps only in-frame clonotypes and omits some of them. The sample lists some 200,000 clones, approximately 88% occurring once. Sequenced material: PBMCs or T cells enriched from blood (not recorded which). These receptors were obtained from a woman younger than 35 who had recovered from COVID-19. The CDR3 runs from the conserved cysteine through the conserved F or W. The D gene is left open where the match is weak. Clone size is given for some rows only: seen once, a few or many times, or a class if the clone is expanded.

DNA: TGTGCCAGCACCTTAGCGGGGGGGGTTCAAGAGACCCAGTACTTC
CDR3: CASTLAGGVQETQYF
J: TRBJ2-5
V: TRBV6-5
size: -
D: TRBD2

DNA: TGTGCCAGCAGCTTAGCAGGCTATGGCTACACCTTC
CDR3: CASSLAGYGYTF
J: TRBJ1-2
V: TRBV5-6
size: -
D: -

DNA: TGTGCCAGCAGTTTAGGTTTCCTGTCGGTCTATGGCTACACCTTC
CDR3: CASSLGFLSVYGYTF
J: TRBJ1-2
V: TRBV28
size: -
D: -

DNA: TGTGCCAGTAGTCGGGGACTAAACAGGGACTCACCCCTCCACTTT
CDR3: CASSRGLNRDSPLHF
J: TRBJ1-6
V: TRBV19
size: -
D: -

DNA: TGTGCCTGGAGCGCTCAGGGTGACTATGGCTACACCTTC
CDR3: CAWSAQGDYGYTF
J: TRBJ1-2
V: TRBV30
size: few
D: -

DNA: TGTGCCAGCAGCCTCAGGCCGGGGGGCAATATGGTGAACACTGAAGCTTTCTTT
CDR3: CASSLRPGGNMVNTEAFF
J: TRBJ1-1
V: TRBV7-9
size: -
D: -

DNA: TGTGCCAGCAGCTTAAAGACAGCTAGCTCCTACGAGCAGTACTTC
CDR3: CASSLKTASSYEQYF
J: TRBJ2-7
V: TRBV5-4
size: -
D: -

DNA: TGTGCCAGCAGCAAAGGGACAGGGGGCCCTAGGATTGGAGAGACCCAGTACTTC
CDR3: CASSKGTGGPRIGETQYF
J: TRBJ2-5
V: TRBV21-1
size: -
D: -

DNA: TGTGCCAGCAGTAAACTTCGGAATTCACCCCTCCACTTT
CDR3: CASSKLRNSPLHF
J: TRBJ1-6
V: TRBV25-1
size: -
D: -

DNA: TGTGCCAGCAAGGAGGACAGGGTCCCCCATGAAGCTTTCTTT
CDR3: CASKEDRVPHEAFF
J: TRBJ1-1
V: TRBV2
size: -
D: TRBD1

DNA: TGTGCCAGTAGTTCCCTCCCGGGACAGGGTATATACGAGCAGTACTTC
CDR3: CASSSLPGQGIYEQYF
J: TRBJ2-7
V: TRBV19
size: -
D: TRBD1

DNA: TGTGCCAGCAGCCTTACAGGGGGCACCTACGAGCAGTACTTC
CDR3: CASSLTGGTYEQYF
J: TRBJ2-7
V: TRBV3-1/TRBV3-2
size: -
D: TRBD1

DNA: TGTGCCAGCAGTCCCCGGGGACAGAACACTGAAGCTTTCTTT
CDR3: CASSPRGQNTEAFF
J: TRBJ1-1
V: TRBV28
size: -
D: -

DNA: TGTGCCAGCAGCTTAAGGGAGACCGGGACAGGGAATTCACCCCTCCACTTT
CDR3: CASSLRETGTGNSPLHF
J: TRBJ1-6
V: TRBV7-8
size: once
D: TRBD1

DNA: TGCAGCGTCGCCACAGAATACAATGAGCAGTTCTTC
CDR3: CSVATEYNEQFF
J: TRBJ2-1
V: TRBV29-1
size: -
D: -

DNA: TGTGCCAGCAGCGGCCCACAGGGGGGCATTCAGTACTTC
CDR3: CASSGPQGGIQYF
J: TRBJ2-4
V: TRBV28
size: -
D: TRBD1

DNA: TGTGCCAGCAGTTTCCCCCTTGCTTCAGGGGCGCCCACCAATGAGCAGTTCTTC
CDR3: CASSFPLASGAPTNEQFF
J: TRBJ2-1
V: TRBV28
size: -
D: -

DNA: TGTGCCAGCAGTTCTTGGCCTAACTATGGCTACACCTTC
CDR3: CASSSWPNYGYTF
J: TRBJ1-2
V: TRBV28
size: -
D: -

DNA: TGTGCCAGTAGTATGTCGACAGGGGAAGACTACACCTTC
CDR3: CASSMSTGEDYTF
J: TRBJ1-2
V: TRBV19
size: -
D: TRBD1

DNA: TGTGCCAGCAGTCAGGGGGCCACTGAAGCTTTCTTT
CDR3: CASSQGATEAFF
J: TRBJ1-1
V: TRBV6-2/TRBV6-3
size: -
D: TRBD1

DNA: TGTGCCAGCAGTCCTCCGGGGAGAATGGCCCAGCATTTT
CDR3: CASSPPGRMAQHF
J: TRBJ1-5
V: TRBV12-3/TRBV12-4
size: -
D: -

DNA: TGTGCCAGCAGACAGGGAAGCACTGAAGCTTTCTTT
CDR3: CASRQGSTEAFF
J: TRBJ1-1
V: TRBV5-6
size: -
D: -

DNA: TGCAGCGTTGAAGGAGTCGGGACAGAAGAATACGAGCAGTACTTC
CDR3: CSVEGVGTEEYEQYF
J: TRBJ2-7
V: TRBV29-1
size: -
D: TRBD1

DNA: TGTGCCAGCAGCGACCGGACGGTTAGGAAGGAGGTCTTC
CDR3: CASSDRTVRKEVF
J: TRBJ2-1
V: TRBV6-5
size: -
D: -

DNA: TGCGCCAGCAGCCAGGGACAGGACTATGGCTACACCTTC
CDR3: CASSQGQDYGYTF
J: TRBJ1-2
V: TRBV5-1
size: -
D: TRBD1

DNA: TGCGCCAGCAGCCAAGTTCGGACTAATCTCTATGGCTACACCTTC
CDR3: CASSQVRTNLYGYTF
J: TRBJ1-2
V: TRBV4-1
size: -
D: -

DNA: TGTGCCAGCAGTTCACTGACCGGGACAGGGGGCTTTAGGGAGAGTGGCTACACCTTC
CDR3: CASSSLTGTGGFRESGYTF
J: TRBJ1-2
V: TRBV28
size: -
D: TRBD1

DNA: TGTGCCAGCAGCACAGGGATAGTGTCGCACACTGAAGCTTTCTTT
CDR3: CASSTGIVSHTEAFF
J: TRBJ1-1
V: TRBV13
size: once
D: -

DNA: TGTGCCAGCAGCCAAGATAAACAGGGATATGAAAAACTGTTTTTT
CDR3: CASSQDKQGYEKLFF
J: TRBJ1-4
V: TRBV3-1/TRBV3-2
size: -
D: -